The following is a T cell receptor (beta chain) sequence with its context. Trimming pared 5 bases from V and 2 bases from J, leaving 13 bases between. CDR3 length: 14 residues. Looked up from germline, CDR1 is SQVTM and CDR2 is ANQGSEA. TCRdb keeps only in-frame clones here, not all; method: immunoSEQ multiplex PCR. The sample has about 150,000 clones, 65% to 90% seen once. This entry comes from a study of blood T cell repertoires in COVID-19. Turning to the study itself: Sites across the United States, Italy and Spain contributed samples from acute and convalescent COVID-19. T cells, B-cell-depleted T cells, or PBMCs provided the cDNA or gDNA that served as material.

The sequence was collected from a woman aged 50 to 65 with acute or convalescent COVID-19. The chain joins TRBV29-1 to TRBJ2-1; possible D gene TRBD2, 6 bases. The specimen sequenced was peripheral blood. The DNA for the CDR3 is TGCAGCGTTCCGGACTATGTCGCCTACAATGAGCAGTTCTTC. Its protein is CSVPDYVAYNEQFF.